The sequence of this TCR beta chain was determined in a study of blood T cell repertoires in COVID-19. Study summary: Material from acute and convalescent COVID-19 was sourced from the United States, Italy and Spain.

Participants had their cohort set by participant-reported clinical history. Looked up from germline, CDR1 is MNHNS and CDR2 is SASEGT. Trimming shortened V by 2 bases and J by 1 base, and 3 bases separated the two germline ends. CDR3 length: 12 residues. Assay: immunoSEQ multiplex PCR; the TCRdb copy retains only in-frame clones and omits some. The profile shows 350,000 to 500,000 clones, about 88% of them singletons. The V gene is TRBV6-1, the J gene TRBJ2-7; D not certain. The clonotype was recovered from a woman younger than 35 who had been exposed to COVID-19. The sequenced sample consisted of PBMCs or T cells enriched from blood (not recorded which). The CDR3 loop is CASSETSYEQYF. The CDR3 nucleotides read TGTGCCAGCAGTGAAACATCCTACGAGCAGTACTTC.